The entry that follows covers one T cell receptor (beta chain) sequence. The sample is drawn from a study of blood T cell repertoires in COVID-19. Overall study: Collection of acute and convalescent COVID-19 samples took place in the United States, Italy and Spain. Sources were T cells, B-cell-depleted T cells, or PBMCs; the material itself was cDNA or gDNA.

Trimming stripped 3 bases from V and 6 bases from J, with 11 bases between. Germline CDR1 and CDR2: MNHEY and SVGEGT. The CDR3 spans 14 residues. Source study methods: Reference gene primer amplification gave estimated nucleated cell counts. Sequencing used immunoSEQ multiplex PCR; TCRdb keeps in-frame clones, though not all of them. That table furnishes V, J and clone size, whereas the DNA furnished D and trimming. The data show 30,000 to 35,000 clones, 93% seen once. Sequenced input: peripheral blood. The receptor's source is a human donor in a cohort sampled during active COVID-19. This chain joins TRBV6-2 or TRBV6-3 and TRBJ1-4; no definite D call. The CDR3 region has the DNA TGTGCCAGCAGTTATCGCAGGAGGGATGAAAAACTGTTTTTT. Residues: CASSYRRRDEKLFF.